The 22 T cell receptor beta chains below come from one sample, sequenced in a study of quantifying T cell responses using KT2 cells. Study information: cDNA was made from DNase-treated RNA using alpha and beta constant primers.

An oligo carrying a UMI was ligated to the cDNA 3' end. The first PCR ran 4 to 5 cycles with an equimolar RC1.1 and RC1.2 beta primer mix. TCRdb reanalysed the UMI-ligation and nested PCR reads using MiXCR and keeps one entry per CDR3 protein. The repertoire holds tens of thousands of distinct CDR3 sequences, with 11% as singletons. Material: PBMCs spiked with cells of the T cell clone KT2. The receptors derive from a human donor.

The chain joins TRBV20-1 to TRBJ2-7; possibly TRBD2 for D (5 bases). V gave up 1 base and J gave up 2 bases, with 6 bases separating them. Germline CDR1 reads DFQATT; CDR2 reads SNEGSKA (reference sequence). This CDR3 is 12 amino acids long. CDR3 amino acids: CSARAGTYEQYF. CDR3 nucleotides: TGCAGTGCTAGAGCGGGGACCTACGAGCAGTACTTC.

This clonotype was counted at least ten times. The chain is built from TRBV4-3 and TRBJ2-1; a possible D gene is TRBD2 (6 bases). Trimming pared 1 base from V and 7 bases from J, leaving 17 bases between. From germline, CDR1 is LGHNA and CDR2 YSLEER. The CDR3 is 16 residues long. CDR3 sequence reads: CASSQAPRGDGNEQFF. The CDR3 DNA is TGCGCCAGCAGCCAAGCCCCACGCGGGGACGGGAATGAGCAGTTCTTC.

V and J are TRBV3-1 and TRBJ2-7; tentatively, D is TRBD2 (6 bases). Germline V gene sequence: CDR1 LGHDT, CDR2 YNNKEL (reference sequence). Trimming took 4 bases from V and 7 from J, leaving 8 bases between them. The CDR3 loop spans 11 amino acids. In DNA, the CDR3 is TGTGCCAGCAGCCTGGCGGGGGAGCAGTACTTC. This translates into CASSLAGEQYF.

V gene TRBV11-3 combines with J gene TRBJ2-1; 10 positions match TRBD2. CDR1 is SGHNT and CDR2 is YENEEA in the germline V gene. J gave up 10 bases and V 1 base, and 1 base lay outside the gene matches. CDR3 size: 13 residues. Here the CDR3 reads CASSLGTSGEQFF. The DNA for the CDR3 is TGTGCCAGCAGCTTAGGGACTAGCGGAGAGCAGTTCTTC.

In this sample, this clonotype turned up a few times. The chain carries TRBV10-3 and TRBJ2-3, with D unclear. V lost 4 bases and J lost 1, with 9 bases in between. This CDR3 contains 14 residues. In germline, CDR1 is ENHRY, CDR2 SYGVKD. The CDR3 DNA is TGTGCCATCAGTGGTCCCACAGGCACAGATACGCAGTATTTT. Its translation: CAISGPTGTDTQYF.

The V gene is TRBV12-3 or TRBV12-4, the J gene TRBJ1-3; D gene unclear. The CDR3 has 15 amino acids. V was trimmed by 3 bases and J by 0 bases, leaving 9 bases between them. The CDR3 reads CASSFVEYSGNTIYF. The DNA for the CDR3 is TGTGCCAGCAGTTTCGTGGAATACTCTGGAAACACCATATATTTT.

The chain joins TRBV6-1 to TRBJ2-3; D is undetermined. This CDR3 comprises 11 residues. Trimming pared 5 bases from V and 7 bases from J, leaving 7 bases between. Germline V gene lookup returns CDR1 MNHNS and CDR2 SASEGT. CDR3 loop: CASSPLNTQYF. The CDR3 DNA is TGTGCCAGCAGTCCCTTGAATACGCAGTATTTT.

The rearrangement links TRBV6-1 to TRBJ2-2; D is ambiguous. V was clipped by 2 bases and J by 6 bases, with 10 bases between them. CDR1 and CDR2 (germline): MNHNS, SASEGT. CDR3 size: 14 residues. The CDR3 bases are TGTGCCAGCAGTGAAACGACGGACCCCGGGGAGCTGTTTTTT. This gives the protein CASSETTDPGELFF.

This clonotype was detected ten times or more. This chain connects TRBV12-3 or TRBV12-4 to TRBJ1-1; 8 nucleotides match TRBD1. This CDR3 is built from 13 residues. The V gene end was trimmed by 5 bases and the J gene end by 5 bases; junction bases not matched to a gene: 4. This CDR3 is CASSRQGRTEAFF. The CDR3 coding sequence is TGTGCCAGCAGTAGACAGGGGAGGACTGAAGCTTTCTTT.

The chain couples TRBV6-1 to TRBJ2-3; D ambiguous. The CDR3 loop spans 12 amino acids. The V and J ends lost 6 bases and 6 bases respectively, with 10 bases between them. Germline assignment: CDR1 MNHNS and CDR2 SASEGT. The CDR3 here is CASRAITDTQYF. DNA for the CDR3: TGTGCCAGCAGAGCAATCACGGATACGCAGTATTTT.

J is TRBJ1-2 and V is TRBV5-1; 8 bases match TRBD1. Germline CDR1 and CDR2: SGHRS and YFSETQ. The ends lost 5 bases at V and 4 bases at J; junction bases unmatched: 7. The CDR3 contains 14 residues. In DNA form, the CDR3 reads TGCGCCAGCAGATATGACAGGGGACCCTATGGCTACACCTTC. It yields the protein CASRYDRGPYGYTF.

The chain joins TRBV2 to TRBJ1-2; no clear D. Germline lookup yields CDR1 SNHLY and CDR2 FYNNEI. This CDR3 comprises 10 residues. V lost 8 bases to trimming and J lost 4 bases, with 5 bases between them. The CDR3 is CASYTYGYTF. In DNA form, the CDR3 reads TGTGCCAGCTATACCTATGGCTACACCTTC.

This rearrangement joins TRBV19 to TRBJ1-1; TRBD1 aligns across 8 bases. J was trimmed by 2 bases and V by 5 bases; bases with no gene match: 7. Germline CDR1 LNHDA, CDR2 SQIVND (reference sequence). The CDR3 sequence is 15 residues long. The chain's CDR3 is CASSYLDRDNTEAFF. DNA of the CDR3: TGTGCCAGTAGTTACCTGGACAGGGACAACACTGAAGCTTTCTTT.

This clonotype was recorded at least ten times. V usage is TRBV12-3 or TRBV12-4 and J usage is TRBJ1-1; D remains ambiguous. CDR3 length: 14 residues. The germline V and J ends were trimmed by 3 bases and 1 base, with 9 bases remaining between them. The CDR3 coding sequence is TGTGCCAGCAGTTTTGGTAGGCGGAACACTGAAGCTTTCTTT. Residues: CASSFGRRNTEAFF.

This chain joins TRBV20-1 and TRBJ2-1; 9 nucleotides agree with TRBD2. J was trimmed by 4 bases and V by 0 bases; bases with no gene match: 10. This CDR3 is built from 17 residues. CDR1 and CDR2 (germline): DFQATT, SNEGSKA (reference sequence). CDR3 nucleotide sequence: TGCAGTGCTAGAGATCGAGGGCTAGCGGGACAGTACAATGAGCAGTTCTTC. It specifies CSARDRGLAGQYNEQFF.

The chain uses TRBV10-1 and TRBJ1-1, with 11 bases fitting TRBD1. V trimming: 5 bases; J trimming: 4 bases; junction bases outside the gene matches: 6. The CDR3 spans 15 residues. From germline, CDR1 is WNHNN and CDR2 SYGVQD (reference sequence). CDR3 in DNA: TGCGCCAGCAGTAAAGGCGGGACAGGGGGCACTGAAGCTTTCTTT. Its protein product is CASSKGGTGGTEAFF.

This clonotype was counted many times. The CDR3 reads CASSLGGSGQETQYF. Written as DNA, the CDR3 is TGCGCCAGCAGCTTGGGTGGTAGCGGCCAAGAGACCCAGTACTTC. The chain employs TRBV5-1 and TRBJ2-5; the D gene is possibly TRBD2 (6 bases). This CDR3 has 15 amino acids. V lost 0 bases, J lost 1 base, and 10 bases lay in between. Germline CDR1 reads SGHRS; CDR2 reads YFSETQ.

This clonotype was seen a handful of times. V and J are TRBV7-2 and TRBJ2-1; D is undetermined. Trimming pared 5 bases from V and 8 bases from J, leaving 10 bases between. CDR1 is SGHTA, CDR2 FQGNSA, per germline. The CDR3 length is 12 residues. CDR3: CASSRTSHEQFF. The DNA for the CDR3 is TGTGCCAGCAGCCGGACCTCCCATGAGCAGTTCTTC. Using reference TRBV7-2 and TRBJ2-1 for the parts outside the CDR3, the full variable domain is GAGVSQSPSNKVTEKGKDVELRCDPISGHTALYWYRQSLGQGLEFLIYFQGNSAPDKSGLPSDRFSAERTGGSVSTLTIQRTQQEDSAVYLCASSRTSHEQFFGPGTRLTVL.

This rearrangement joins TRBV7-8 to TRBJ1-1; the D gene is possibly TRBD1 (5 bases). Germline CDR1 reads SGHVS; CDR2 reads FQNEAQ. The V and J ends lost 5 bases and 5 bases respectively, with 15 bases between them. The CDR3 is made up of 14 amino acids. CDR3: CASSAQTEGTEAFF. DNA of the CDR3: TGTGCCAGCAGCGCCCAGACAGAGGGGACTGAAGCTTTCTTT. The whole variable domain, remainder taken from reference TRBV7-8 and TRBJ1-1, is GAGVSQSPRYKVAKRGQDVALRCDPISGHVSLFWYQQALGQGPEFLTYFQNEAQLDKSGLPSDRFFAERPEGSVSTLKIQRTQQEDSAVYLCASSAQTEGTEAFFGQGTRLTVV.

The rearrangement uses TRBV18 and TRBJ1-1; D gene ambiguous. Germline values: CDR1 KGHSH, CDR2 LQKENI. This CDR3 has 14 amino acids. Trimming shortened V by 1 base and J by 4 bases, and 10 bases separated the two germline ends. The CDR3 region is CASSPQGGITEAFF. The CDR3 DNA follows: TGTGCCAGCTCACCACAGGGAGGTATCACTGAAGCTTTCTTT.

In its sample, this clonotype was seen a few times. The chain employs TRBV7-9 and TRBJ2-5, with D perhaps TRBD2 (5 bases). CDR1 SEHNR and CDR2 FQNEAQ come from the germline V gene (reference sequence). Trimming removed 3 bases at V and 2 bases at J, with 13 bases between. The CDR3 is 15 amino acids. CDR3 sequence: CASSFRGLLQETQYF. CDR3 sequence (DNA): TGTGCCAGCAGCTTCCGGGGATTACTTCAAGAGACCCAGTACTTC.

This clonotype was counted many times. The rearrangement links TRBV12-3 or TRBV12-4 to TRBJ2-3; 7 bases fit TRBD1. The CDR3 runs to 14 residues. V lost 5 bases, J lost 2 bases, and 4 bases stayed unmatched. The CDR3 DNA reads as TGTGCCAGCAGTGAAAGGGGGCCCACAGATACGCAGTATTTT. Protein: CASSERGPTDTQYF.